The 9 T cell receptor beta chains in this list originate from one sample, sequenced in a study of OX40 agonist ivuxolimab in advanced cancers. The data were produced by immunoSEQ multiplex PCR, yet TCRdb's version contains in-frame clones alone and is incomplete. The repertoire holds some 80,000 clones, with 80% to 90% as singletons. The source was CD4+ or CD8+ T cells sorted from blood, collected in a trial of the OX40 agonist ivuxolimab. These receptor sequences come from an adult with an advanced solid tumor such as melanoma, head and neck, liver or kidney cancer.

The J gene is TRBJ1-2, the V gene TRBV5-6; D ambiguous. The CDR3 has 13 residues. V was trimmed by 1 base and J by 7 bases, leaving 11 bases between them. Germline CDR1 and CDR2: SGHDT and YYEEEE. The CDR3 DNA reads TGTGCCAGCAGCTTGCTTGCGTCTGGTGGCTACACCTTC. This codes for CASSLLASGGYTF.

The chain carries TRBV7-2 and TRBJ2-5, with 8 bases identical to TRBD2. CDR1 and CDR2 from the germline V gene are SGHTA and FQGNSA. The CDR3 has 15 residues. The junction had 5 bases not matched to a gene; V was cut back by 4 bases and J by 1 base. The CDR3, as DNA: TGTGCCAGCAGCTCCCACGGGACTAGCCAAGAGACCCAGTACTTC. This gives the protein CASSSHGTSQETQYF.

CDR3 residues: CASRFPGPNTEAFF. CDR3 sequence (DNA): TGTGCAAGTCGCTTCCCCGGACCGAACACTGAAGCTTTCTTT. The V gene is TRBV12-2, the J gene TRBJ1-1. TRBV12-2 is termed a pseudogene. The CDR3 is 14 residues long.

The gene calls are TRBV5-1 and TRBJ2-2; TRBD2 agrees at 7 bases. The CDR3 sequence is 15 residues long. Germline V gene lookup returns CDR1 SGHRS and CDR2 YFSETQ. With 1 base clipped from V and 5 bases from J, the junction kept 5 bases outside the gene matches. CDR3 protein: CASSLLVSGTGELFF. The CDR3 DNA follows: TGCGCCAGCAGCTTGTTGGTTAGCGGGACCGGGGAGCTGTTTTTT.

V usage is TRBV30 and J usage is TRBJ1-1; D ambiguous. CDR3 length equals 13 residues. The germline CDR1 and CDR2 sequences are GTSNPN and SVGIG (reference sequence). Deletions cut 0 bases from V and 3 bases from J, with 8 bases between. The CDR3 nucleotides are TGTGCCTGGAGTGTACTCAGACACACTGAAGCTTTCTTT. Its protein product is CAWSVLRHTEAFF.

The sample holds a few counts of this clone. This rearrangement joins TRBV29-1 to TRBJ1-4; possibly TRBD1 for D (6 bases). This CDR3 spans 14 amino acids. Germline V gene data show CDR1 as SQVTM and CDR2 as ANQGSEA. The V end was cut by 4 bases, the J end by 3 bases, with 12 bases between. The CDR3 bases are TGCAGCGTTGGTTCTGGACAGTCTAATGAAAAACTGTTTTTT. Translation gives CSVGSGQSNEKLFF.

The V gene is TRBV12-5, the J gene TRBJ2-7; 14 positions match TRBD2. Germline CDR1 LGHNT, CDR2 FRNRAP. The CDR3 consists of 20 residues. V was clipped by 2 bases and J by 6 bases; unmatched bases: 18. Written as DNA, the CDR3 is TGTGCTAGTGGTTTGACTCTCACCGGGACTAGCGGGAGACGGCCGCTCGAGCAGTACTTC. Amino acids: CASGLTLTGTSGRRPLEQYF.

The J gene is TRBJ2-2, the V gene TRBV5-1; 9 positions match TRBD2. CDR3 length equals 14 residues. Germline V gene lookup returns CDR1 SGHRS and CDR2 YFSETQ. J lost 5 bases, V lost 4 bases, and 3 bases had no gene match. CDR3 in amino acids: CASSGTSPTGELFF. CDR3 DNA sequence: TGCGCCAGCAGCGGGACTAGCCCAACCGGGGAGCTGTTTTTT.

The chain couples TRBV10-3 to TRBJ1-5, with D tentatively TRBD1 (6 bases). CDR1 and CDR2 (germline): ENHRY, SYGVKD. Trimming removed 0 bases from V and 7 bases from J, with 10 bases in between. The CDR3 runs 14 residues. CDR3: CAISESTGPQPQHF. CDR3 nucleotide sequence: TGTGCCATCAGTGAGTCGACAGGTCCCCAGCCCCAGCATTTT.